This TCR beta chain is drawn from a study of cytomegalovirus exposure and HLA in healthy donors. CDR3 length: 16 residues. V dropped 6 bases and J dropped 6; count of bases not matched to a gene: 9. CDR1 and CDR2 from the germline V gene are MDHEN and SYDVKM. This clone was seen a handful of times. Its antigen is unidentified. Points from the study as a whole: What TCR beta sequences reportedly achieved was accurate prediction of HLA-A and HLA-B alleles in most subjects. The availability of immune exposure information extended only to CMV serostatus.

It was with 60 Vbeta and 13 Jbeta primers that the PCR ran. Measured with immunoSEQ multiplex PCR; TCRdb has only the in-frame clones, and not every one. The sample records approximately 200,000 clones, 85% to 90% being singletons. This donor's CMV serostatus is unrecorded. The chain joins TRBV28 to TRBJ1-6, with 9 bases aligning to TRBD1. Sequencing was done on a sample of PBMCs. This TCR derives from a human donor in good health. CDR3 amino acids: CASRRTGGVGNSPLHF. DNA of the CDR3: TGTGCCAGCAGACGAACAGGGGGCGTCGGTAATTCACCCCTCCACTTT.